The 28 T cell receptor beta chains below were found in one sample sequenced in a study of shared clonotypes between healthy human individuals (dated by TCRdb to about 2020). Library preparation was by the immunoSEQ multiplex PCR assay. Sourced from immuneACCESS, this table was stored by TCRdb with only in-frame sequences that have V and J called. A share of the clones is absent; for the studies checked, an unresolved V gene accounts for under half, and the remainder has no known explanation. The table for this sample lists fewer than 400,000 clones; approximately 79% of them were counted only once. About a tenth of the sample is held by the ten biggest clonotypes. Sequenced sample: memory CD4+ T cells sorted from blood. The sample's cell subset or site label is to be understood as: CD45RA-negative fraction. These receptors all stem from a man aged 25-45 years in good health.

Worth noting for this clone: In the same sample, other DNA sequences code for this CDR3. The chain links TRBV7-2 to TRBJ2-5; D is unclear. The V end was cut by 2 bases, the J end by 1 base, with 8 bases between. Looked up from germline, CDR1 is SGHTA and CDR2 is FQGNSA. There are 14 residues in the CDR3. The CDR3 DNA sequence: TGTGCCAGCAGCTTAAGTGCCGCCCAAGAGACCCAGTACTTC. Translating it yields CASSLSAAQETQYF.

J is TRBJ2-2 and V is TRBV19, with TRBD1 matching 7 bases. The germline CDR1 and CDR2 sequences are LNHDA and SQIVND (reference sequence). J gave up 6 bases and V 7 bases, and 2 bases lay outside the gene matches. The CDR3 runs to 12 residues. CDR3 sequence reads: CASIQGAGELFF. CDR3 DNA: TGTGCCAGTATCCAGGGGGCCGGGGAGCTGTTTTTT. Looking up the rest from reference TRBV19 and TRBJ2-2 gives the full variable domain: DGGITQSPKYLFRKEGQNVTLSCEQNLNHDAMYWYRQDPGQGLRLIYYSQIVNDFQKGDIAEGYSVSREKKESFPLTVTSAQKNPTAFYLCASIQGAGELFFGEGSRLTVL.

The chain recombines TRBV2 with TRBJ2-5; weak D call: TRBD1 (6 bases). CDR1 and CDR2 from the germline V gene are SNHLY and FYNNEI. This CDR3 spans 13 amino acids. V was pared by 10 bases and J by 5 bases, with 17 bases between. In nucleotides, the CDR3 is TGTGCCAACGCAGGGGAGATGGGGGAGACCCAGTACTTC. Encoded protein: CANAGEMGETQYF.

The rearrangement links TRBV28 to TRBJ1-5; D is unresolved. Germline CDR1 MDHEN, CDR2 SYDVKM. The CDR3 is 20 amino acids. V dropped 2 bases and J dropped 6 bases, with 29 bases sitting between them. This chain's CDR3 is CASSLLVLARSRQLAQPQHF. CDR3 nucleotide sequence: TGTGCCAGCAGTTTACTTGTACTGGCTAGAAGTCGCCAGCTTGCTCAGCCCCAGCATTTT.

The V gene is TRBV7-2, the J gene TRBJ2-5, with 8 bases lining up with TRBD1. V lost 5 bases and J lost 2; bases outside the gene matches: 4. The CDR3 covers 14 residues. Germline V lookup: CDR1 SGHTA, CDR2 FQGNSA. DNA of the CDR3: TGTGCCAGCAGCCCCGGACAGGGTCAAGAGACCCAGTACTTC. This sequence encodes CASSPGQGQETQYF.

About this clone: This sample also contains other DNA sequences that code for the same CDR3. The genes are TRBV5-1 and TRBJ1-1, with D possibly TRBD1 on 6 matching bases. The V end was cut by 4 bases, the J end by 5 bases, with 9 bases between. Germline V CDR1 and CDR2: SGHRS, YFSETQ. The CDR3 contains 12 residues. The CDR3 protein is CASSLGQTEAFF. CDR3 DNA sequence: TGCGCCAGCAGCCTCGGACAGACTGAAGCTTTCTTT. Together with reference TRBV5-1 and TRBJ1-1, the CDR3 gives the full variable domain: KAGVTQTPRYLIKTRGQQVTLSCSPISGHRSVSWYQQTPGQGLQFLFEYFSETQRNKGNFPGRFSGRQFSNSRSEMNVSTLELGDSALYLCASSLGQTEAFFGQGTRLTVV.

This clone was detected only a few times. The chain combines TRBV2 with TRBJ2-5; 10 nucleotides align to TRBD2. Per the germline V gene, CDR1 is SNHLY and CDR2 is FYNNEI. The CDR3 consists of 19 residues. With 5 bases clipped from V and 2 bases from J, the junction kept 17 bases outside the gene matches. The CDR3 nucleotides read TGTGCCAGCAGTCAGAGGGCTAGCGGGAGAGGTAGGGGACAAGAGACCCAGTACTTC. Protein product: CASSQRASGRGRGQETQYF.

CDR3 loop: CASSRGRDNEQYF. The CDR3 bases are TGTGCCAGCTCACGCGGTCGGGATAACGAGCAGTACTTC. V gene TRBV18 combines with J gene TRBJ2-7; possibly TRBD2 for D (5 bases). The CDR3 has 13 amino acids. Germline CDR1 and CDR2: KGHSH and LQKENI. Trimming took off 4 bases at V and 5 bases at J, with 12 bases between the two ends. Combining the CDR3 with reference TRBV18 and TRBJ2-7 gives the whole variable domain NAGVMQNPRHLVRRRGQEARLRCSPMKGHSHVYWYRQLPEEGLKFMVYLQKENIIDESGMPKERFSAEFPKEGPSILRIQQVVRGDSAAYFCASSRGRDNEQYFGPGTRLTVT.

Regarding this clone: A far larger clone differs by one base, so this is likely a read error. This chain connects TRBV9 to TRBJ2-1; D might be TRBD1 or TRBD2, each matching 5 bases. This CDR3 comprises 14 residues. Germline CDR1 SGDLS, CDR2 YYNGEE. The V end was cut by 7 bases, the J end by 7 bases, with 18 bases between. CDR3 DNA sequence: TGTGCCAGCGACCGGGACCTCGGAAGAAATGAGCAGTTCTTC. Amino acids: CASDRDLGRNEQFF.

This chain uses TRBV7-2 with TRBJ2-1, with 10 bases identical to TRBD2. CDR3 length: 15 residues. V shed 5 bases, J shed 8 bases, and the junction held 9 bases outside the gene matches. Germline CDR1 reads SGHTA; CDR2 reads FQGNSA. Here the CDR3 reads CASSDSSGSRDEQFF. The CDR3, as DNA: TGTGCCAGCAGCGACTCTAGCGGGAGTAGGGATGAGCAGTTCTTC.

The chain combines TRBV6-5 with TRBJ2-7, with TRBD1 matching over 9 bases. Trimming at V came to 7 bases and at J to 4 bases, leaving 11 bases not matched to a gene. This CDR3 is 15 amino acids long. Germline V CDR1 and CDR2: MNHEY, SVGAGI. The CDR3 coding sequence is TGTGCCAGCACCAAAACCACAGGGGGCGAATACGAGCAGTACTTC. Its translation is CASTKTTGGEYEQYF.

This clone occurred a few times. The genes are TRBV7-6 and TRBJ2-7; the D gene is possibly TRBD1 (6 bases). V lost 2 bases, J lost 6 bases, and 14 bases lay in between. This CDR3 is built from 14 residues. Germline assignment: CDR1 SGHVS and CDR2 FNYEAQ. The CDR3 spells CASSLQQGSGEQYF. CDR3 nucleotide sequence: TGTGCCAGCAGCTTACAGCAGGGGTCAGGCGAGCAGTACTTC.

The CDR3, as DNA: TGTGCCAGCAGCTTAAGGTCTAGCGGGAGAAGCGGAGAGACCCAGTACTTC. Residues: CASSLRSSGRSGETQYF. The V call is TRBV7-8, the J call TRBJ2-5; 10 bases agree with TRBD2. The CDR3 consists of 17 residues. V lost 2 bases, J lost 4 bases, and 10 bases stayed unmatched. Germline V gene sequence: CDR1 SGHVS, CDR2 FQNEAQ.

The count of this clone is one. The chain has TRBV18 and TRBJ2-5, with no clear D. V shed 5 bases and J shed 2 bases, with 15 bases lying between them. This CDR3 is 15 amino acids long. From germline, CDR1 is KGHSH and CDR2 LQKENI. CDR3 coding DNA: TGTGCCAGCTCAGGTAGTAGGAACAGACAAGAGACCCAGTACTTC. Encoded protein: CASSGSRNRQETQYF.

The V gene is TRBV5-1, the J gene TRBJ2-2; 9 bases line up with TRBD1. CDR3 length equals 16 residues. Looked up from germline, CDR1 is SGHRS and CDR2 is YFSETQ. With V trimmed by 0 bases and J by 2 bases, 2 bases remained unmatched. The CDR3 DNA follows: TGCGCCAGCAGCTTGGGACAGGGGGTCAACACCGGGGAGCTGTTTTTT. Its protein is CASSLGQGVNTGELFF.

This chain links TRBV28 with TRBJ1-1; TRBD1 might be the D (5 bases). The germline V and J ends were trimmed by 8 bases and 5 bases, with 12 bases remaining between them. Germline values: CDR1 MDHEN, CDR2 SYDVKM. The CDR3 has 12 residues. This CDR3 is CASGGYRTEAFF. The CDR3, as DNA: TGTGCCAGCGGAGGCTACAGGACTGAAGCTTTCTTT.

The rearrangement joins TRBV7-8 to TRBJ1-4; D possibly corresponds to TRBD1 (5 bases). The CDR3 is 15 amino acids. Trimming took 5 bases from V and 5 from J, leaving 15 bases between them. Germline V CDR1 and CDR2: SGHVS, FQNEAQ. The CDR3 DNA sequence: TGTGCCAGCAGCAACTACAGGTCCCCAAATGAAAAACTGTTTTTT. The encoded protein is CASSNYRSPNEKLFF.

This clone occurred once. The chain recombines TRBV7-9 with TRBJ2-7, with D possibly matching TRBD1 (5 bases). Per germline, CDR1 SEHNR and CDR2 FQNEAQ (reference sequence). This CDR3 spans 14 amino acids. The ends were cut back, 2 bases at V and 5 bases at J, with 13 bases in the middle. CDR3 sequence reads: CASSLSGLDNEQYF. CDR3 DNA: TGTGCCAGCAGCTTAAGTGGCCTGGACAACGAGCAGTACTTC.

The genes are TRBV7-9 and TRBJ1-4; weak D call: TRBD1 (6 bases). The CDR3 is 15 residues long. The germline V gene has CDR1 SEHNR and CDR2 FQNEAQ (reference sequence). Trimming shortened V by 5 bases and J by 8 bases, and 18 bases separated the two germline ends. CDR3 residues: CASSTTQGRREKLFF. CDR3 coding DNA: TGTGCCAGCAGCACCACACAGGGTAGGAGGGAAAAACTGTTTTTT.

This clone came up once. The V and J genes are TRBV6-1 and TRBJ1-2; D is possibly TRBD1 (5 bases). The ends were cut back, 6 bases at V and 6 bases at J, with 14 bases in the middle. Looked up from germline, CDR1 is MNHNS and CDR2 is SASEGT. CDR3 size: 13 residues. The chain's CDR3 is CASRGTQYDGYTF. CDR3 DNA sequence: TGTGCCAGCAGGGGGACTCAATATGATGGCTACACCTTC.

The chain links TRBV9 to TRBJ2-1; possible D gene TRBD2, 5 bases. Germline assignment: CDR1 SGDLS and CDR2 YYNGEE. This CDR3 has 15 amino acids. Trimming shortened V by 4 bases and J by 6 bases, and 17 bases separated the two germline ends. The CDR3 DNA sequence: TGTGCCAGCAGCCCCTCACTCGGGGTAGGCAATGAGCAGTTCTTC. Protein sequence: CASSPSLGVGNEQFF. Complete variable domain (other parts from reference TRBV9 and TRBJ2-1): DSGVTQTPKHLITATGQRVTLRCSPRSGDLSVYWYQQSLDQGLQFLIQYYNGEERAKGNILERFSAQQFPDLHSELNLSSLELGDSALYFCASSPSLGVGNEQFFGPGTRLTVL.

The chain joins TRBV10-3 to TRBJ1-1; D gene unclear. V was clipped by 6 bases and J by 7 bases, with 9 bases between them. The CDR3 covers 11 residues. Germline CDR1 ENHRY, CDR2 SYGVKD. The CDR3: CAISPGNEAFF. The CDR3 DNA sequence: TGTGCCATCAGCCCTGGAAATGAAGCTTTCTTT.

As regards this clone: Other DNA sequences in the sample encode the same CDR3. The chain combines TRBV7-9 with TRBJ2-3, with 10 bases aligning to TRBD2. V lost 1 base, J lost 5 bases, and 6 bases stayed unmatched. CDR1 and CDR2 from the germline V gene are SEHNR and FQNEAQ (reference sequence). The CDR3 sequence is 16 residues long. The CDR3 loop is CASSLGLAGVLDTQYF. The CDR3 coding sequence is TGTGCCAGCAGCTTAGGCCTAGCGGGAGTTCTAGATACGCAGTATTTT.

The chain recombines TRBV19 with TRBJ2-3; 8 nucleotides match TRBD1. The J segment lost 2 bases and the V segment lost 10 bases, leaving 14 bases of the junction unmatched. The CDR3 spans 16 residues. From germline, CDR1 is LNHDA and CDR2 SQIVND (reference sequence). CDR3: CATGQGSQIFTDTQYF. Written as DNA, the CDR3 is TGTGCCACTGGACAGGGTTCACAAATCTTCACAGATACGCAGTATTTT.

The count of this clone is one. The chain carries TRBV28 and TRBJ1-2, with 7 bases aligning to TRBD1. Germline CDR1 reads MDHEN; CDR2 reads SYDVKM. There are 16 residues in the CDR3. With V trimmed by 2 bases and J by 8 bases, 14 bases remained unmatched. The chain's CDR3 is CASSLLYQGYRGGYTF. The CDR3 region has the DNA TGTGCCAGCAGTTTACTGTATCAGGGTTACAGGGGCGGCTACACCTTC.

The chain combines TRBV27 with TRBJ2-7; 7 nucleotides align to TRBD2. This CDR3 comprises 14 residues. V lost 6 bases to trimming and J lost 0 bases; unmatched junction nucleotides: 5. Germline V lookup: CDR1 MNHEY, CDR2 SMNVEV (reference sequence). The CDR3 coding sequence is TGTGCCAGCAGAAATATAGCGGGCTCCTACGAGCAGTACTTC. Amino acid sequence: CASRNIAGSYEQYF.

This clone was counted at least ten times. The chain employs TRBV9 and TRBJ2-7, with D perhaps matching TRBD1 or TRBD2 (5 bases each). There are 15 residues in the CDR3. Between the trimmed V and J ends, which lost 2 bases and 4 bases, there was a span of 16 bases. CDR1 and CDR2 from the germline V gene are SGDLS and YYNGEE. The chain's CDR3 is CASSVRDDYRYEQYF. CDR3 in DNA: TGTGCCAGCAGCGTTCGGGACGACTACCGGTACGAGCAGTACTTC.

The CDR3 loop is CASSRTGQGGEKLFF. In nucleotides, the CDR3 is TGTGCCAGCAGTAGGACGGGACAGGGGGGTGAAAAACTGTTTTTT. The chain has TRBV28 and TRBJ1-4; the match to TRBD1 covers 11 bases. The CDR3 totals 15 residues. Trimming took 5 bases from V and 7 from J; bases not matched to a gene: 6. The germline CDR1 and CDR2 sequences are MDHEN and SYDVKM.